This T cell receptor (delta chain) comes out of a study of gamma-delta T cells after stem cell transplantation. This clone was seen more than once but under ten times. This likely traces to a read error, being one base from a far larger clone. Other DNA variants within this sample encode the same CDR3. TCRdb re-called clones from the RT-PCR reads via CATT. The table has roughly 3,000 delta-chain clones, just over 2.5% seen once; the top ten hold 25% to 40%. V shed 0 bases, J shed 3 bases, and the junction held 11 bases outside the gene matches. Germline V lookup: CDR1 GEAIGNYY, CDR2 EKD. The CDR3 contains 18 residues.

The clonotype was recovered from a human donor. It is not recorded whose cells these are; they may come from a transplant donor. Sequencing used gamma-delta T cells. This chain connects TRDV2 to TRDJ1, with 11 bases identical to TRDD3. DNA for the CDR3: TGTGCCTGTGACACCGTAAGTGGGGGATACGCTCGCTCCGATAAACTCATCTTT. Its protein is CACDTVSGGYARSDKLIF.